The T cell receptor (beta chain) described here comes from a study of graft-versus-host responses after intestinal transplantation. Study overall: Tacrolimus and steroids were given for around 3 years to all recipients after anti-thymocyte globulin induction.

Overall study results and limits: GvH clones were found in recipient marrow; some appeared first in ileum or blood.

For this clone: Its cognate antigen is unknown.

Assay used: immunoSEQ multiplex PCR; TCRdb lists only in-frame clones, some missing. The sample consists of about 88,000 clones, 75% to 90% of them appearing once. This clonotype was obtained from a human donor who received an intestinal transplant. This material consisted of unstimulated CD4+ T cells sorted from spleen or lymph node cells, taken before intestinal transplant.

The CDR3 DNA is TGTGCCAGCAGCTTGCGGGGGGGCTCCGAGCAGTACTTC. Amino acids: CASSLRGGSEQYF. This sequence joins TRBV6-5 and TRBJ2-7; 9 bases line up with TRBD2. The CDR3 covers 13 residues. Trimming removed 6 bases from V and 6 bases from J; junction bases left unmatched: 6. CDR1 and CDR2 (germline): MNHEY, SVGAGI.